This T cell receptor beta chain was retrieved from a study of cytomegalovirus exposure and HLA in healthy donors. Study findings and constraints: A few chains tied to CMV proved CMV antigen-specific in vitro. It was 164 TCR beta chains that were listed as cytomegalovirus-associated.

Only in-frame clones appear in the TCRdb table, and some are missing; sequencing was by immunoSEQ multiplex PCR. The table lists roughly 150,000 clones, about 88% of them singletons. The V end lost 5 bases, the J end lost 5 bases, and 19 bases lay between the germline ends. This CDR3 has 16 amino acids. Germline V gene data show CDR1 as SGHTA and CDR2 as FQGNSA. This clone occurred once. Its specificity is unknown. The sequencing sample was made of PBMCs. This sequence joins TRBV7-2 and TRBJ2-1; D is perhaps TRBD1 (5 bases). This sequence was found in a woman aged 18-29 years in good health and CMV-seronegative. The CDR3 sequence: CASSVPRVGEDNEQFF. For the CDR3, the DNA is TGTGCCAGCAGCGTCCCCAGGGTTGGGGAAGACAATGAGCAGTTCTTC.